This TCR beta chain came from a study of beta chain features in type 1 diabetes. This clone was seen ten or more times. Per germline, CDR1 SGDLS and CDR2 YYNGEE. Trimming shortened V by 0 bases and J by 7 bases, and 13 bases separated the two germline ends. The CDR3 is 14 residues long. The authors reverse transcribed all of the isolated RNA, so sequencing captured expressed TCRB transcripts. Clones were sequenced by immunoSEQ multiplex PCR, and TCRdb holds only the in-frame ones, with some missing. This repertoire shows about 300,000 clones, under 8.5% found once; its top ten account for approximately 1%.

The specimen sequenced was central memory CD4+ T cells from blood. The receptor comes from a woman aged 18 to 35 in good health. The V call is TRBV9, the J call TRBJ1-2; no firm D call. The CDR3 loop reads CASSVDPALGGYTF. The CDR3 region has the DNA TGTGCCAGCAGCGTAGACCCGGCCTTAGGTGGCTACACCTTC.